Described below is a single T cell receptor beta chain sequence and its context. Assay used: immunoSEQ multiplex PCR; TCRdb lists only in-frame clones, some missing. The sample consists of about 210,000 clones, 80% of them appearing once. This sample stems from a study of blood T cell repertoires in COVID-19. For the study at large: COVID-19 samples collected from the United States, Italy and Spain covered acute and convalescent phases.

The CDR3 runs to 16 residues. V was cut by 3 bases and J by 6 bases, with 20 bases left in between. Germline CDR1 and CDR2: SGHTA and FQGNSA. The sample consisted of peripheral blood. The chain employs TRBV7-2 and TRBJ2-5; D gene ambiguous. The TCR sequence derives from a woman between 65 and 79 years old with acute or convalescent COVID-19. The CDR3 here is CASSFPEFRLVKTQYF. CDR3 DNA sequence: TGTGCCAGCAGCTTCCCAGAATTCAGGTTAGTGAAGACCCAGTACTTC. Full variable domain (rest looked up from reference TRBV7-2 and TRBJ2-5): GAGVSQSPSNKVTEKGKDVELRCDPISGHTALYWYRQSLGQGLEFLIYFQGNSAPDKSGLPSDRFSAERTGGSVSTLTIQRTQQEDSAVYLCASSFPEFRLVKTQYFGPGTRLLVL.